The 15 T cell receptor beta chains given below trace back to one sample, sequenced in a study of regulatory T cells in long-lasting Graves disease. Building the TCR beta libraries relied on iRepertoire HTBI primers, and CDR3 regions underwent Arm-PCR. Using its own MiXCR run on the multiplex PCR reads, TCRdb lists one record per CDR3 protein. The sample has more than 300,000 distinct CDR3 sequences; roughly 15% are singletons. This sample's time point: newly diagnosed GD, antithyroid drugs for less than 3 months. PBMC RNA served as the TCR library source. These same records also appear under a second study, on T cells in Graves' hyperthyroidism and ophthalmopathy.

This sample comprised peripheral blood mononuclear cells (PBMCs), obtained at new diagnosis, from a patient treated with antithyroid drugs. The source is a woman aged 18 to 35 with Graves disease.

This clonotype occurred many times. This sequence joins TRBV28 and TRBJ2-1, with TRBD1 matching 7 bases. CDR3 length: 16 amino acids. In germline, CDR1 is MDHEN, CDR2 SYDVKM. V trimming: 4 bases; J trimming: 3 bases; junction bases outside the gene matches: 9. The CDR3 nucleotides read TGTGCCAGCAGTTCGACAGGGTCCCTGATCTACAATGAGCAGTTCTTC. Translated, it gives CASSSTGSLIYNEQFF.

The chain carries TRBV7-8 and TRBJ1-6; perhaps TRBD1 as D (5 bases). CDR3 size: 17 residues. Between the trimmed V and J ends, which lost 3 bases and 6 bases, there was a span of 18 bases. Germline loops: CDR1 SGHVS, CDR2 FQNEAQ. This chain's CDR3 is CASSLSRDGLVNSPLHF. Written as DNA, the CDR3 is TGTGCCAGCAGCTTGAGTCGGGACGGCCTGGTTAATTCACCCCTCCACTTT.

This clonotype was counted many times. V is TRBV6-1 and J is TRBJ1-2, with 10 bases identical to TRBD1. Germline lookup yields CDR1 MNHNS and CDR2 SASEGT. With V trimmed by 7 bases and J by 4 bases, 6 bases remained unmatched. The length of the CDR3 is 14 residues. CDR3 DNA: TGTGCCAGCACCCGGGACAGGGGATCCTATGGCTACACCTTC. Translating it yields CASTRDRGSYGYTF.

This chain links TRBV6-1 with TRBJ2-5; TRBD1 is a possible D gene (5 bases). The last part of the DNA fits TRBJ2-1 better; the J call may be wrong. The CDR3 is 16 amino acids. The V gene's germline CDR1 is MNHNS and CDR2 SASEGT. CDR3 coding DNA: TGTGCCAGCAGCCGAGCAGGGATCTGGGCATACAATGAGCAGTTCTTC. Amino acid sequence: CASSRAGIWAYNEQFF.

The chain combines TRBV7-8 with TRBJ2-7; tentative D call: TRBD2 (5 bases). The CDR3 totals 15 residues. Deletions cut 2 bases from V and 2 bases from J, with 13 bases between. From germline, CDR1 is SGHVS and CDR2 FQNEAQ. CDR3 sequence: CASSLLGVGTYEQYF. Written as DNA, the CDR3 is TGTGCCAGCAGCTTACTTGGTGTCGGGACCTACGAGCAGTACTTC.

The chain has TRBV7-9 and TRBJ1-2; no reliable D call. Germline V gene data show CDR1 as SEHNR and CDR2 as FQNEAQ (reference sequence). The V and J ends lost 3 bases and 6 bases respectively, with 8 bases between them. This CDR3 is 12 amino acids long. The CDR3 DNA reads TGTGCCAGCAGCTTCGGACGGGATGGCTACACCTTC. It translates to CASSFGRDGYTF.

This clonotype was recorded many times. This sequence joins TRBV20-1 and TRBJ2-3; 11 nucleotides align to TRBD2. CDR1 DFQATT and CDR2 SNEGSKA come from the germline V gene (reference sequence). The V gene end was trimmed by 2 bases and the J gene end by 5 bases; junction bases not matched to a gene: 6. The CDR3 totals 15 residues. CDR3 region: CSARILAGVGDTQYF. CDR3 nucleotide sequence: TGCAGTGCTAGAATACTAGCGGGAGTGGGAGATACGCAGTATTTT.

CDR3 sequence (DNA): TGCGCCAGCAGCTTTTCGACAGAGAATGAAAAACTGTTTTTT. Encoded protein: CASSFSTENEKLFF. The rearrangement joins TRBV5-1 to TRBJ1-4, with D possibly matching TRBD1 (5 bases). The CDR3 covers 14 residues. V dropped 2 bases and J dropped 5 bases, with 10 bases sitting between them. Germline V CDR1 and CDR2: SGHRS, YFSETQ.

Notes on this clonotype: At one boundary the junction diverges from the germline segment, which might be a read error. V and J are TRBV9 and TRBJ2-1, with TRBD2 matching 8 bases. The germline CDR1 and CDR2 sequences are SGDLS and YYNGEE. This CDR3 contains 18 residues. The CDR3, as DNA: TGTGCCAGCAGCATCAGTCTAGCGGGCCCCGCTTTATACAGTGAGCAGTTCTTC. Protein sequence: CASSISLAGPALYSEQFF. Full variable domain (missing parts from reference TRBV9 and TRBJ2-1): DSGVTQTPKHLITATGQRVTLRCSPRSGDLSVYWYQQSLDQGLQFLIQYYNGEERAKGNILERFSAQQFPDLHSELNLSSLELGDSALYFCASSISLAGPALYSEQFFGPGTRLTVL.

The V and J genes are TRBV7-2 and TRBJ2-7; 10 nucleotides align to TRBD1. Germline assignment: CDR1 SGHTA and CDR2 FQGNSA. CDR3 size: 14 residues. The junction had 2 bases not matched to a gene; V was cut back by 1 base and J by 5 bases. The CDR3 sequence: CASSLGTGGNEQYF. The CDR3 bases are TGTGCCAGCAGCTTAGGGACAGGGGGGAACGAGCAGTACTTC.

The rearrangement joins TRBV19 to TRBJ2-5; 10 bases fit TRBD2. The CDR3 consists of 16 residues. Germline values: CDR1 LNHDA, CDR2 SQIVND (reference sequence). The J segment lost 1 base and the V segment lost 3 bases, leaving 5 bases of the junction unmatched. This CDR3 is CASSIRLAGAQETQYF. The CDR3 bases are TGTGCCAGTAGTATCCGGCTAGCGGGGGCCCAAGAGACCCAGTACTTC.

This clonotype was detected many times. The gene calls are TRBV30 and TRBJ2-7; D not certain. This CDR3 is built from 12 residues. The germline CDR1 and CDR2 sequences are GTSNPN and SVGIG (reference sequence). Between the trimmed V and J ends, which lost 2 bases and 0 bases, there was a span of 5 bases. In DNA, the CDR3 is TGTGCCTGGAGTTTGCACTCCTACGAGCAGTACTTC. It codes for CAWSLHSYEQYF.

There are many counts of this clonotype. The chain is built from TRBV7-9 and TRBJ2-7; a possible D gene is TRBD1 (5 bases). CDR3 length equals 17 residues. The V end lost 1 base, the J end lost 4 bases, and 20 bases lay between the germline ends. From germline, CDR1 is SEHNR and CDR2 FQNEAQ (reference sequence). The CDR3 region is CASSLGRKPDRKYEQYF. The CDR3 bases are TGTGCCAGCAGCTTAGGTCGTAAACCTGACAGAAAGTACGAGCAGTACTTC.

This clonotype was detected ten times or more. The chain is built from TRBV28 and TRBJ2-7, with 9 bases that match TRBD2. Germline V gene data show CDR1 as MDHEN and CDR2 as SYDVKM. This CDR3 is 15 amino acids long. The J segment lost 1 base and the V segment lost 6 bases, leaving 7 bases of the junction unmatched. CDR3 nucleotides: TGTGCCAGCAGGCTAGCGGGAATTTCTTCCTACGAGCAGTACTTC. It yields the protein CASRLAGISSYEQYF.

This clonotype was detected ten times or more. A junction boundary mismatches the germline segment, possibly from a read error. This chain uses TRBV5-1 with TRBJ1-1; D may be TRBD1 (6 bases). CDR1 is SGHRS and CDR2 is YFSETQ in the germline V gene. The CDR3 is made up of 13 amino acids. CDR3 nucleotide sequence: TGTGCCAGCAGATCGACAGGGAACACTGAAGCTTTCTTT. Its translation is CASRSTGNTEAFF. Full variable domain (remainder filled in from reference TRBV5-1 and TRBJ1-1): KAGVTQTPRYLIKTRGQQVTLSCSPISGHRSVSWYQQTPGQGLQFLFEYFSETQRNKGNFPGRFSGRQFSNSRSEMNVSTLELGDSALYLCASRSTGNTEAFFGQGTRLTVV.